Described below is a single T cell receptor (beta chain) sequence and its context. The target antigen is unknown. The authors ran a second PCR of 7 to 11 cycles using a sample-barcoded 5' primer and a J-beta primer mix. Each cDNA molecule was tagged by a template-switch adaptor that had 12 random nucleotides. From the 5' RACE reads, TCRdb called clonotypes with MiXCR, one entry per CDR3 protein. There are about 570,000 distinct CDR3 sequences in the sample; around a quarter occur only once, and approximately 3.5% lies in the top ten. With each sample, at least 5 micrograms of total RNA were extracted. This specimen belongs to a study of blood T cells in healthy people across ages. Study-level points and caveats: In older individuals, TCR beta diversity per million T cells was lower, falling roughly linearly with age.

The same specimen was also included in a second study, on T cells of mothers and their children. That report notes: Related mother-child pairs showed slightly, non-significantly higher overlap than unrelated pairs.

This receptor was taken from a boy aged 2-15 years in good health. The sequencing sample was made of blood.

In DNA, the CDR3 is TGCAGTGCTAGAGAAGCAGGAGGGGACACTGAAGCTTTCTTT. Translating it yields CSAREAGGDTEAFF. The V gene is TRBV20-1, the J gene TRBJ1-1, with TRBD1 as a possible D gene (5 bases). Trimming took off 0 bases at V and 3 bases at J, with 11 bases between the two ends. Germline V lookup: CDR1 DFQATT, CDR2 SNEGSKA (reference sequence). The CDR3 loop spans 14 amino acids.